This T cell receptor beta chain is from a study of lymphopenia after photon versus proton radiotherapy. The CDR3 has 18 residues. V shed 3 bases and J shed 2 bases, with 23 bases lying between them. CDR1 and CDR2 from the germline V gene are SGHKS and YYEKEE (reference sequence). TCRdb keeps only in-frame clones here, not all; method: immunoSEQ multiplex PCR. This table has 8,000 or so clones, approximately 90% appearing once. Sequenced here: peripheral blood, sampled from a patient treated with photon-based radiotherapy. The V gene is TRBV5-5, the J gene TRBJ1-2, with a possible D match to TRBD1 (5 bases). The clonotype comes from a woman in her sixties or seventies with pancreatic cancer. The CDR3, as DNA: TGTGCCAGCAGCTACCTACTGGGACCTACTCCAGGCAACTATGGCTACACCTTC. This gives the protein CASSYLLGPTPGNYGYTF. Full variable domain (outside the CDR3, taken from reference TRBV5-5 and TRBJ1-2): DAGVTQSPTHLIKTRGQQVTLRCSPISGHKSVSWYQQVLGQGPQFIFQYYEKEERGRGNFPDRFSARQFPNYSSELNVNALLLGDSALYLCASSYLLGPTPGNYGYTFGSGTRLTVV.